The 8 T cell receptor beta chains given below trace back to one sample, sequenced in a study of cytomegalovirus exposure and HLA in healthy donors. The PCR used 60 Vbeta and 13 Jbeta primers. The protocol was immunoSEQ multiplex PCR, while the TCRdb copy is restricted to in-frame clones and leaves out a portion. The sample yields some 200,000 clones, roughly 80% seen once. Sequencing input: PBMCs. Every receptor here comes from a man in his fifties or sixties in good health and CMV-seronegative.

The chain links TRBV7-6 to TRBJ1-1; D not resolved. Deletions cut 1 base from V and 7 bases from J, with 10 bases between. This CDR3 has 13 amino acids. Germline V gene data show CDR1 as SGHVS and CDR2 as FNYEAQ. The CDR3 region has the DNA TGTGCCAGCAGCTTAGAGCGGGCAAATGAAGCTTTCTTT. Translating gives CASSLERANEAFF.

The CDR3 DNA sequence: TGTGCCAGCAGAGATACAGGGGGCGCTTGGTACGAGCAGTACTTC. Encoded protein: CASRDTGGAWYEQYF. V usage is TRBV6-5 and J usage is TRBJ2-7, with 9 bases matching TRBD1. The CDR3 totals 15 residues. Trimming cost V 6 bases and J 4 bases; bases outside gene matches: 10. In germline, CDR1 is MNHEY, CDR2 SVGAGI.

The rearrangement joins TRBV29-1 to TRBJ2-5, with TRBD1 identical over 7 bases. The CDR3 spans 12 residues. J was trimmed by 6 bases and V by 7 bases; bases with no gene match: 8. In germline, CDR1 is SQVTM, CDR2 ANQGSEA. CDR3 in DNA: TGCAGCGGTCTAGGGGGCTGGAAGACCCAGTACTTC. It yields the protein CSGLGGWKTQYF.

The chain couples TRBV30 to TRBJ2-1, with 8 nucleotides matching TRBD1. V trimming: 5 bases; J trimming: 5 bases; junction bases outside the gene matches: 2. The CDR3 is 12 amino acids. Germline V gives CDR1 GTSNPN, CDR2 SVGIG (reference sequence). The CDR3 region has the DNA TGTGCCTGGGGACAGGGTGACAATGAGCAGTTCTTC. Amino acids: CAWGQGDNEQFF.

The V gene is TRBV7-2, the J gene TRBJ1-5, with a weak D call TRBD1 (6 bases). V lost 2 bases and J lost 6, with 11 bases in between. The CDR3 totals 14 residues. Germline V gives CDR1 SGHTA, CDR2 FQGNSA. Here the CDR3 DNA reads TGTGCCAGCAGCTTACAACAGGGCGGTCAGCCCCAGCATTTT. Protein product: CASSLQQGGQPQHF.

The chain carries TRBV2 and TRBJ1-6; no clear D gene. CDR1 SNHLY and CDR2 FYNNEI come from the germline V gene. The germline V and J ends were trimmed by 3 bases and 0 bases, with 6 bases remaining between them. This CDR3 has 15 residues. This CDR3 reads CASSERSSYNSPLHF. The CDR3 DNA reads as TGTGCCAGCAGTGAGCGGAGCTCCTATAATTCACCCCTCCACTTT. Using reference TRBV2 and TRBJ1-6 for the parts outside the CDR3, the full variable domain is EPEVTQTPSHQVTQMGQEVILRCVPISNHLYFYWYRQILGQKVEFLVSFYNNEISEKSEIFDDQFSVERPDGSNFTLKIRSTKLEDSAMYFCASSERSSYNSPLHFGNGTRLTVT.

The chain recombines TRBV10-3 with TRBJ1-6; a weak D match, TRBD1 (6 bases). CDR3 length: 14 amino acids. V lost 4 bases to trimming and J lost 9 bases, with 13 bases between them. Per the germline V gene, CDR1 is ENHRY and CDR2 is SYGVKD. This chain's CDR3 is CAISGQESGSPLHF. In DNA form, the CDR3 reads TGTGCCATCAGTGGACAGGAATCCGGTTCACCCCTCCACTTT.

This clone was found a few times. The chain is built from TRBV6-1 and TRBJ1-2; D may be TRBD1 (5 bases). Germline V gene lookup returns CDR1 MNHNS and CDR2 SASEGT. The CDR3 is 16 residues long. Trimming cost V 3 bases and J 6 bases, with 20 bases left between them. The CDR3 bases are TGTGCCAGCAGTGAGGGGGAGGGTCCTTCCTTAAATGGCTACACCTTC. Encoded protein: CASSEGEGPSLNGYTF.